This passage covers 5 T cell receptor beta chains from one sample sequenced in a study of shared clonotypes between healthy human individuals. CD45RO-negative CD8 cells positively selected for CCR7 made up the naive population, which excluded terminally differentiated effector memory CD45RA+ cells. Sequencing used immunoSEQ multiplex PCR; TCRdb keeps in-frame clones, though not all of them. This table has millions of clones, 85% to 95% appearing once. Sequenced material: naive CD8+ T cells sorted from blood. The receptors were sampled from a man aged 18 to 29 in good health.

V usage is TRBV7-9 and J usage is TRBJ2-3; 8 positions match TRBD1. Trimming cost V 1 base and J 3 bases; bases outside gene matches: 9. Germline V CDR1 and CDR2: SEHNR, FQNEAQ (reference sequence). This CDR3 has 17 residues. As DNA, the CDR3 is TGTGCCAGCAGCTTAGGAGTGGCAGGGGGCAGGACAGATACGCAGTATTTT. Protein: CASSLGVAGGRTDTQYF.

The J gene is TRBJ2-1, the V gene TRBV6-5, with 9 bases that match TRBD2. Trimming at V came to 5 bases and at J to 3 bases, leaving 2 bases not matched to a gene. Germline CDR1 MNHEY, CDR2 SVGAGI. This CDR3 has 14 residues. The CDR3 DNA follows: TGTGCCAGCAGTCGACTAGCGGTCTACAATGAGCAGTTCTTC. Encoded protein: CASSRLAVYNEQFF.

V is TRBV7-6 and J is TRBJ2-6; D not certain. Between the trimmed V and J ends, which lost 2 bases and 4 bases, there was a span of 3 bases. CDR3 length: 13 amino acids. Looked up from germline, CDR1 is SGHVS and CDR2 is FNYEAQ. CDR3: CASSLLGANVLTF. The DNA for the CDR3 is TGTGCCAGCAGCTTACTCGGGGCCAACGTCCTGACTTTC.

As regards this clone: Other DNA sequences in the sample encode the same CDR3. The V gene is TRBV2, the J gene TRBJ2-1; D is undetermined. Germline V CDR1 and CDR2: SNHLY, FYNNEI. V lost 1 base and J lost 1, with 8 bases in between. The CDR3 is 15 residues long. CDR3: CASSEEGLSYNEQFF. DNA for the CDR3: TGTGCCAGCAGTGAAGAGGGATTATCCTACAATGAGCAGTTCTTC.

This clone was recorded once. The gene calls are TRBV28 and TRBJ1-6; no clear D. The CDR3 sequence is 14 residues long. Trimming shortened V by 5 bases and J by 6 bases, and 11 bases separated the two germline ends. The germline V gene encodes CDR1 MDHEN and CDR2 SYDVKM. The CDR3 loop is CASSPLGSNSPLHF. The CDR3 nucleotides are TGTGCCAGCAGTCCCTTGGGGTCTAATTCACCCCTCCACTTT. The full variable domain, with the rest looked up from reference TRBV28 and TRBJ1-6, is DVKVTQSSRYLVKRTGEKVFLECVQDMDHENMFWYRQDPGLGLRLIYFSYDVKMKEKGDIPEGYSVSREKKERFSLILESASTNQTSMYLCASSPLGSNSPLHFGNGTRLTVT.